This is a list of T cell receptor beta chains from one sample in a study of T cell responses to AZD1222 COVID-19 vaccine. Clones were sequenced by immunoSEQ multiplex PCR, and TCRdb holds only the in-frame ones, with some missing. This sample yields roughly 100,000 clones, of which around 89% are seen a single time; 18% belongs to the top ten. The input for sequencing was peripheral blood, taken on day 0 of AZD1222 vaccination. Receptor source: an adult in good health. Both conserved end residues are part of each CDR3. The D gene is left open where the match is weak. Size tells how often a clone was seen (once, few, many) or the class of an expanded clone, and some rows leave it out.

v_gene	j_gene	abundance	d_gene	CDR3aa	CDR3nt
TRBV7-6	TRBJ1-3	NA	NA	CASSLGAVSGNTIYF	TGTGCCAGCAGCTTAGGTGCAGTGTCGGGAAACACCATATATTTT
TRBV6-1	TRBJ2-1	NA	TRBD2	CASSELAGEYNEQFF	TGTGCCAGCAGTGAACTAGCGGGGGAGTACAATGAGCAGTTCTTC
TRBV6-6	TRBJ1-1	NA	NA	CASSPPRQEGTEAFF	TGTGCCAGCAGCCCCCCGCGGCAGGAGGGCACTGAAGCTTTCTTT
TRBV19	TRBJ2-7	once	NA	CASRDPGLDEQYF	TGTGCCAGTAGGGATCCGGGACTCGACGAGCAGTACTTC
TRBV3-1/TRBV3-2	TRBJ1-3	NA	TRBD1	CASSPIRTGTGNTIYF	TGTGCCAGCAGCCCAATACGGACAGGAACGGGAAACACCATATATTTT
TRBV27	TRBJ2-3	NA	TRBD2	CASSTLGVLAGPTDTQYF	TGTGCCAGCAGTACCCTCGGGGTGTTAGCGGGGCCCACAGATACGCAGTATTTT
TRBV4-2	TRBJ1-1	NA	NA	CASSQADRGSNTEAFF	TGTGCCAGCAGCCAAGCCGACAGAGGTTCGAACACTGAAGCTTTCTTT
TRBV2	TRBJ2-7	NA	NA	CASIWTAGDTYEQYF	TGTGCCAGCATCTGGACGGCAGGGGATACCTACGAGCAGTACTTC
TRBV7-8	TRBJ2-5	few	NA	CASDRRDGGETQYF	TGTGCCAGCGACCGCAGGGACGGAGGGGAGACCCAGTACTTC
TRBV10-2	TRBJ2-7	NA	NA	CASRGSVPHFVYEQYF	TGCGCCAGCAGGGGGTCGGTCCCCCATTTCGTCTACGAGCAGTACTTC
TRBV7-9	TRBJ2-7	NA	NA	CASSPIGPDEQYF	TGTGCCAGCAGCCCGATAGGACCTGACGAGCAGTACTTC
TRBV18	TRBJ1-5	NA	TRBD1	CASSADRGGGQPQHF	TGTGCCAGCTCCGCGGACAGGGGAGGCGGTCAGCCCCAGCATTTT
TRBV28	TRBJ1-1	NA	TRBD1	CASSPGQSTMNTEAFF	TGTGCCAGCAGCCCGGGACAGTCTACGATGAACACTGAAGCTTTCTTT